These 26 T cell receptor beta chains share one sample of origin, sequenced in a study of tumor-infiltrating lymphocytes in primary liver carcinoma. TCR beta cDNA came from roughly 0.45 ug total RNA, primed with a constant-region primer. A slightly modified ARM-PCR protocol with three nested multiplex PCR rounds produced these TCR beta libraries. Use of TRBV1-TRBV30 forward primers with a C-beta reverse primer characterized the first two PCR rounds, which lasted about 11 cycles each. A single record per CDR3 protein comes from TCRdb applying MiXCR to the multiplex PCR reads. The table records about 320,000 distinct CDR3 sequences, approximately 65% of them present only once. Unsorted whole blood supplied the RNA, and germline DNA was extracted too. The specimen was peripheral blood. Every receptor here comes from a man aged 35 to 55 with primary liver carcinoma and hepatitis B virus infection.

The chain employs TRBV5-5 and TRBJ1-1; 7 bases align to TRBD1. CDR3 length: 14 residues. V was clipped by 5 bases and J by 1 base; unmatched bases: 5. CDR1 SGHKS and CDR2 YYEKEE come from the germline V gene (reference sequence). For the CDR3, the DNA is TGTGCCAGCAGACGGGGACAGCCGAACACTGAAGCTTTCTTT. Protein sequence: CASRRGQPNTEAFF.

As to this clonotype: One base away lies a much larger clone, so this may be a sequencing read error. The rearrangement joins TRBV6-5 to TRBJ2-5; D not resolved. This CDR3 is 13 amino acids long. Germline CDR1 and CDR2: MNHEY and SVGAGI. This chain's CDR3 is CASSYPGTPTRYF. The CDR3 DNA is TGTGCCAGCAGTTACCCGGGTACCCCGACCCGGTACTTC.

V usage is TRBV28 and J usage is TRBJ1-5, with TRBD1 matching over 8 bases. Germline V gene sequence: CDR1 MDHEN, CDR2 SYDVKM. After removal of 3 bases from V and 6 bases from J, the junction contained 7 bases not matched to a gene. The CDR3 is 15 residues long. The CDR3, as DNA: TGTGCCAGCAGTTTCAGGGGGCGGGGAACTCAGCCCCAGCATTTT. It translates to CASSFRGRGTQPQHF. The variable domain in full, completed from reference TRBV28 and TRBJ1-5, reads DVKVTQSSRYLVKRTGEKVFLECVQDMDHENMFWYRQDPGLGLRLIYFSYDVKMKEKGDIPEGYSVSREKKERFSLILESASTNQTSMYLCASSFRGRGTQPQHFGDGTRLSIL.

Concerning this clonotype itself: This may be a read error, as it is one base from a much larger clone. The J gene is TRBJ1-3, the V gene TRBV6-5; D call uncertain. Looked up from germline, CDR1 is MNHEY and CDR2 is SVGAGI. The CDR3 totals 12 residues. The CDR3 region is CSSRAQGNTIYF. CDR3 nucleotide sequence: TGTTCTTCTCGGGCACAGGGAAACACCATATATTTT.

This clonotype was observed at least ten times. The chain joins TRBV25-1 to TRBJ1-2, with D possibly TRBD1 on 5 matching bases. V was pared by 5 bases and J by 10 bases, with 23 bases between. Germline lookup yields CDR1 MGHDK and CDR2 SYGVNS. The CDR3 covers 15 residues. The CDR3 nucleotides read TGTGCCAGCAGTCCCCCCGGGGGGAAGGAATACGCCTACACCTTC. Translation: CASSPPGGKEYAYTF.

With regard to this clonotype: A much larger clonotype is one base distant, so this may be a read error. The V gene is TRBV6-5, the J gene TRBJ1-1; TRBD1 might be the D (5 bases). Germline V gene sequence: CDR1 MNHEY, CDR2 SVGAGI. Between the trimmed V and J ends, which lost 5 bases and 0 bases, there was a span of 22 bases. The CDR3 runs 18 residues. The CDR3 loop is CASSLLRRGTRMNTEAFF. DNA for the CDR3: TGTGCCAGCAGTCTCTTACGACGGGGGACCCGAATGAACACTGAAGCTTTCTTT.

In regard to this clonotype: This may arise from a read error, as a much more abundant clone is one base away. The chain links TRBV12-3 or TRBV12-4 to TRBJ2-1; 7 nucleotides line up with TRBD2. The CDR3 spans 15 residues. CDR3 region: CPSSLLATSYNEQFF. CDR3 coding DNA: TGTCCCAGCAGTTTACTAGCGACTTCCTACAATGAGCAGTTCTTC.

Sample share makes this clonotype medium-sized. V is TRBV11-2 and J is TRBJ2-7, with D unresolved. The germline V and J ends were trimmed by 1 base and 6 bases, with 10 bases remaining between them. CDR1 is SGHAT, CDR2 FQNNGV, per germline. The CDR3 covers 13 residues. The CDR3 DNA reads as TGTGCCAGCAGCTTAGGAGGTTTGTTCGAGCAGTACTTC. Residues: CASSLGGLFEQYF.

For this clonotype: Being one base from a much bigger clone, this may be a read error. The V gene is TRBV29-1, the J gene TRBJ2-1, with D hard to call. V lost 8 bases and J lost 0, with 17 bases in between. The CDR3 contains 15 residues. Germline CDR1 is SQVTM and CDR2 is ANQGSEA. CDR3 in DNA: TGCAGCTTTGCCGGCGGTCAGAGCTCCTACAATGAGCAGTTCTTC. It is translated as CSFAGGQSSYNEQFF.

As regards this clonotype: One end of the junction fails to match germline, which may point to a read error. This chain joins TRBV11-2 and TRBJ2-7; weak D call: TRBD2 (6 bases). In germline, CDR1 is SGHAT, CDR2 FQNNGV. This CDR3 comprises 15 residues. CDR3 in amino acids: CASGLVRLATYEQCF. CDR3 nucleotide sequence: TGTGCCAGCGGCTTAGTCCGGCTAGCGACATACGAGCAGTGCTTC.

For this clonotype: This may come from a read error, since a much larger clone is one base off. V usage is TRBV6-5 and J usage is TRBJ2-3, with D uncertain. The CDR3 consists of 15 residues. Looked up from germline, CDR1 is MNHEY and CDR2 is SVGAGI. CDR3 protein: CDSSYSAKDTDTQYF. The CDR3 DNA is TGTGACAGCAGTTACTCGGCGAAGGACACAGATACGCAGTATTTT.

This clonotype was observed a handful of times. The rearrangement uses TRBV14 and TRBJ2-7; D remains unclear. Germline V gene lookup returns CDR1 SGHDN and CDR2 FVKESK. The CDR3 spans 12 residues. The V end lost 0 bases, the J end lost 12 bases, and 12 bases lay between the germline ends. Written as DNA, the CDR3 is TGTGCCAGCAGCCAAGATCGGTGGCCCCGGTACTTC. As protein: CASSQDRWPRYF.

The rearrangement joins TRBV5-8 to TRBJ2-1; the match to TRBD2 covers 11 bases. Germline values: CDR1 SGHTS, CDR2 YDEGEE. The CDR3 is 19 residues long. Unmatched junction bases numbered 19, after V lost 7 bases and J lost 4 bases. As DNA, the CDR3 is TGTGCCAGCGGGATCACGGGAACTAGCGGGAGCTTAGCGTACAATGAGCAGTTCTTC. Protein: CASGITGTSGSLAYNEQFF.

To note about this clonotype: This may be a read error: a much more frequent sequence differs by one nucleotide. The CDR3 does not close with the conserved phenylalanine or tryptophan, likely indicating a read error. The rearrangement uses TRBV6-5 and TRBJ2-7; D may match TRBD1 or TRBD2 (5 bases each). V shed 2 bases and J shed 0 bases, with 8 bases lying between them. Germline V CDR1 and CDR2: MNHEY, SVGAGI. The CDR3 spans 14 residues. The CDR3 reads CASSYGTSSYEQYL. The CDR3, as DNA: TGTGCCAGCAGTTACGGGACCAGCTCCTACGAGCAGTACCTC.

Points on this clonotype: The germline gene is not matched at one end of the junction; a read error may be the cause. CDR3 sequence reads: CAGSERRDREAFF. For the CDR3, the DNA is TGTGCCGGCAGTGAACGCCGGGACCGCGAAGCTTTCTTT. The chain employs TRBV6-1 and TRBJ1-1; D might be TRBD1 (5 bases). This CDR3 has 13 amino acids. Germline V lookup: CDR1 MNHNS, CDR2 SASEGT.

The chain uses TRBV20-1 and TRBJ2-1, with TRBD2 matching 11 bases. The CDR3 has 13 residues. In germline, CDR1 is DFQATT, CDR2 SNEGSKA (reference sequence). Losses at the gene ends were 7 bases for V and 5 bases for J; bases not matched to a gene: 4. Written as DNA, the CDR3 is TGCAGTGAAGGGACTAGCGGAAACAATGAGCAGTTCTTC. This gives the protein CSEGTSGNNEQFF.

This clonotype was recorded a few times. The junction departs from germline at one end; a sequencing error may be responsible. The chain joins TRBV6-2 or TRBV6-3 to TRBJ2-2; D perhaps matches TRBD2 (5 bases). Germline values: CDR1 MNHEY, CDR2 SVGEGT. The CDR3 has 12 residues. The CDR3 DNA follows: TGTGCCAGCACTGACTTTTACGGGGAGCCGTTTTTT. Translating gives CASTDFYGEPFF.

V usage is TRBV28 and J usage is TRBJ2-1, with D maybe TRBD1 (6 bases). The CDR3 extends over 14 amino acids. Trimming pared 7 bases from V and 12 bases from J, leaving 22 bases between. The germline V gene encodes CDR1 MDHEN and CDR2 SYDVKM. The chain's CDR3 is CASTSTAGVRGQFF. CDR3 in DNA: TGTGCCAGCACCTCCACCGCAGGGGTACGCGGGCAGTTCTTC. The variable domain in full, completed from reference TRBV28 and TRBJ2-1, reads DVKVTQSSRYLVKRTGEKVFLECVQDMDHENMFWYRQDPGLGLRLIYFSYDVKMKEKGDIPEGYSVSREKKERFSLILESASTNQTSMYLCASTSTAGVRGQFFGPGTRLTVL.

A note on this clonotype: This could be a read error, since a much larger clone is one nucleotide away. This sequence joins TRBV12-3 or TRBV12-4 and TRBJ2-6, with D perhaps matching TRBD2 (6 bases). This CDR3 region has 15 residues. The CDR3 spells CASRDGSSGTNVLTF. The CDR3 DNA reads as TGTGCCAGCAGAGACGGGAGCTCTGGGACCAACGTCCTGACTTTC.

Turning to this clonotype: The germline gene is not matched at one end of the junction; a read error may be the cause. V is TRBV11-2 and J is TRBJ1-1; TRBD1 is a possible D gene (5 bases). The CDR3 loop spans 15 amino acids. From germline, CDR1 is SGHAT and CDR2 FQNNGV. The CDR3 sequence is CASNLDSAGNTEAFF. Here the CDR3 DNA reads TGTGCCAGCAACTTAGATTCGGCAGGGAACACCGAAGCTTTCTTT.

The CDR3, as DNA: TGTGCCATCAATCCCGGGACGGGGGGCAATCAGCCCCAGCATTTT. This encodes CAINPGTGGNQPQHF. V gene TRBV10-3 combines with J gene TRBJ1-5, with D perhaps TRBD1 (5 bases). V dropped 7 bases and J dropped 2 bases, with 15 bases sitting between them. The CDR3 length is 15 residues. Germline-derived CDR1 and CDR2 are ENHRY and SYGVKD.

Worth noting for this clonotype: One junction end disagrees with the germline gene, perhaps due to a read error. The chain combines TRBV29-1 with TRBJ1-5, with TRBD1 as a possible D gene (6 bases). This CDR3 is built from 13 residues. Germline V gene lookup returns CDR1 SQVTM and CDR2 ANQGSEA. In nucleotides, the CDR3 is TGCAGCGTTGAAGGGGGGGCAGGACAGCACCAGCATTTT. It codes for CSVEGGAGQHQHF.

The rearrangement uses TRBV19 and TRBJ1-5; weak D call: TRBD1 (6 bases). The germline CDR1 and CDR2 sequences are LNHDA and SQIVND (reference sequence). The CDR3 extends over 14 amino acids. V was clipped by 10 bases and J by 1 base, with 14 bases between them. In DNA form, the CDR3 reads TGTGCCACCGGTTGGACAGTGAGCAATCAGCCCCAGCATTTT. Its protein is CATGWTVSNQPQHF. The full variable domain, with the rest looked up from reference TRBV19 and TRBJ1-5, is DGGITQSPKYLFRKEGQNVTLSCEQNLNHDAMYWYRQDPGQGLRLIYYSQIVNDFQKGDIAEGYSVSREKKESFPLTVTSAQKNPTAFYLCATGWTVSNQPQHFGDGTRLSIL.

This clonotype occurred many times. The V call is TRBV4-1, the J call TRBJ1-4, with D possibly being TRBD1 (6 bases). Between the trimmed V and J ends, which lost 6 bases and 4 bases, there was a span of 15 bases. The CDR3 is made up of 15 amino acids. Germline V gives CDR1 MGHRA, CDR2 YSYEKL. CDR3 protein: CASRPQGFLNEKLFF. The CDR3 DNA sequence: TGCGCCAGCAGACCCCAGGGGTTCCTTAATGAAAAACTGTTTTTT.

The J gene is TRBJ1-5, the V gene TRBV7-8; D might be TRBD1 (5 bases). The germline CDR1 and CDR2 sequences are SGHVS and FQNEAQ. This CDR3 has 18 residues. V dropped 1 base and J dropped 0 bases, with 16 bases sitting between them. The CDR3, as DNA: TGTGCCAGCAGCTTAGGACAGCTCGAGATATATAGCAATCAGCCCCAGCATTTT. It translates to CASSLGQLEIYSNQPQHF.

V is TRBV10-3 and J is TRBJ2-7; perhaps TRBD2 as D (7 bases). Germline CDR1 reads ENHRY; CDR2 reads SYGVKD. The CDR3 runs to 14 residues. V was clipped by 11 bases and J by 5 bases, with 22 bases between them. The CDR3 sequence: CAFRGGGGPHEQYF. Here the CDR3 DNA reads TGTGCCTTTAGAGGGGGGGGAGGGCCCCACGAGCAGTACTTC.